A single sample gave rise to the 20 T cell receptor beta chains below, sequenced in a study of T-cell memory formation after mild COVID-19. Using its own MiXCR run on the 5' RACE reads, TCRdb lists one record per CDR3 protein. The repertoire consists of around 210,000 distinct CDR3 sequences, with 7.5% to 10% occurring once and the leading ten covering 3.5%. Material for sequencing was PBMCs or a T cell subset sorted from them (not recorded which). These receptors were taken from a young man who had mild COVID-19 (a few samples of this study predate the infection). Cell type and time point are not known.

This chain's CDR3 is CASSPLGAGSTDTQYF. DNA of the CDR3: TGTGCCAGCAGTCCCCTCGGGGCTGGGAGCACAGATACGCAGTATTTT. The chain is built from TRBV3-1 and TRBJ2-3; D may correspond to TRBD1 or TRBD2 (5 bases each). V was shortened by 6 bases and J by 0 bases, with 16 bases between the two germline ends. This CDR3 is built from 16 residues. The germline gives CDR1 LGHDT, CDR2 YNNKEL (reference sequence).

V and J are TRBV12-3 or TRBV12-4 and TRBJ1-1; the D gene is possibly TRBD1 (6 bases). This CDR3 comprises 14 residues. Deletions cut 8 bases from V and 1 base from J, with 14 bases between. CDR3 residues: CASYAGAKNTEAFF. As DNA, the CDR3 is TGTGCCAGCTACGCAGGGGCTAAGAACACTGAAGCTTTCTTT.

This clonotype occurred many times. The chain carries TRBV5-5 and TRBJ1-4, with TRBD1 as a possible D gene (5 bases). The length of the CDR3 is 14 residues. Deletions cut 6 bases from V and 1 base from J, with 10 bases between. Germline assignment: CDR1 SGHKS and CDR2 YYEKEE (reference sequence). For the CDR3, the DNA is TGTGCCAGCACATTAAGGGGAACTAATGAAAAACTGTTTTTT. Translation gives CASTLRGTNEKLFF.

V gene TRBV7-8 combines with J gene TRBJ2-3; D is unresolved. CDR3 length: 16 residues. Deletions cut 5 bases from V and 0 bases from J, with 15 bases between. The germline V gene has CDR1 SGHVS and CDR2 FQNEAQ. As DNA, the CDR3 is TGTGCCAGCAGCCCCAGGACCTATAGTAGCACAGATACGCAGTATTTT. Its protein product is CASSPRTYSSTDTQYF. Looking up the rest from reference TRBV7-8 and TRBJ2-3 gives the full variable domain: GAGVSQSPRYKVAKRGQDVALRCDPISGHVSLFWYQQALGQGPEFLTYFQNEAQLDKSGLPSDRFFAERPEGSVSTLKIQRTQQEDSAVYLCASSPRTYSSTDTQYFGPGTRLTVL.

The rearrangement links TRBV5-1 to TRBJ1-1; D call uncertain. There are 13 residues in the CDR3. Trimming cost V 0 bases and J 3 bases, with 6 bases left between them. Looked up from germline, CDR1 is SGHRS and CDR2 is YFSETQ. The DNA for the CDR3 is TGCGCCAGCAGCTTGGCTGTTGACACTGAAGCTTTCTTT. Translation gives CASSLAVDTEAFF. Based on the CDR3 plus reference TRBV5-1 and TRBJ1-1, the full variable domain is KAGVTQTPRYLIKTRGQQVTLSCSPISGHRSVSWYQQTPGQGLQFLFEYFSETQRNKGNFPGRFSGRQFSNSRSEMNVSTLELGDSALYLCASSLAVDTEAFFGQGTRLTVV.

There are many counts of this clonotype. V and J are TRBV5-5 and TRBJ2-1; D call uncertain. CDR1 is SGHKS, CDR2 YYEKEE, per germline (reference sequence). The CDR3 spans 14 residues. V gave up 0 bases and J gave up 12 bases, with 16 bases separating them. In nucleotides, the CDR3 is TGTGCCAGCAGCTTGGCAGATCCCAGGTCGGGGCAGTTCTTC. Amino acids: CASSLADPRSGQFF.

This clonotype was seen at least ten times. V and J are TRBV7-9 and TRBJ2-1; D uncertain. Trimming removed 1 base from V and 8 bases from J, with 12 bases in between. Germline V CDR1 and CDR2: SEHNR, FQNEAQ (reference sequence). CDR3 length: 14 amino acids. The chain's CDR3 is CASSLEPYQYEQFF. CDR3 in DNA: TGTGCCAGCAGCTTAGAACCCTATCAGTATGAGCAGTTCTTC. Together with reference TRBV7-9 and TRBJ2-1, the CDR3 gives the full variable domain: DTGVSQNPRHKITKRGQNVTFRCDPISEHNRLYWYRQTLGQGPEFLTYFQNEAQLEKSRLLSDRFSAERPKGSFSTLEIQRTEQGDSAMYLCASSLEPYQYEQFFGPGTRLTVL.

This clonotype showed up just a few times. V is TRBV6-5 and J is TRBJ2-7; TRBD1 aligns across 8 bases. The length of the CDR3 is 13 residues. Germline V lookup: CDR1 MNHEY, CDR2 SVGAGI. V was clipped by 6 bases and J by 3 bases; unmatched bases: 4. Written as DNA, the CDR3 is TGTGCCAGCAGCTCCGACAGGGGCTACGAGCAGTACTTC. This codes for CASSSDRGYEQYF.

This clonotype occurred many times. This sequence joins TRBV7-3 and TRBJ2-1; D uncertain. Germline V gene data show CDR1 as SGHTA and CDR2 as FQGTGA. V shed 2 bases and J shed 2 bases, with 10 bases lying between them. This CDR3 is 15 amino acids long. DNA of the CDR3: TGTGCCAGCAGCTTATATGCGATGGCCTACAATGAGCAGTTCTTC. It encodes CASSLYAMAYNEQFF.

This clonotype was counted a few times. The gene calls are TRBV7-2 and TRBJ2-7, with D perhaps being TRBD1 or TRBD2 (6 bases each). This CDR3 has 14 amino acids. V was clipped by 5 bases and J by 6 bases, with 17 bases between them. Germline assignment: CDR1 SGHTA and CDR2 FQGNSA. CDR3 sequence reads: CASSAGHPTSEQYF. The CDR3 bases are TGTGCCAGCAGCGCGGGACACCCGACCTCCGAGCAGTACTTC.

This clonotype was recorded a few times. V usage is TRBV3-1 and J usage is TRBJ2-3; 13 nucleotides match TRBD2. V shed 4 bases, J shed 0 bases, and the junction held 4 bases outside the gene matches. The germline gives CDR1 LGHDT, CDR2 YNNKEL (reference sequence). The CDR3 sequence is 17 residues long. The CDR3 nucleotides read TGTGCCAGCAGCCTTTGGACTAGCGGGGGAAGCACAGATACGCAGTATTTT. This translates into CASSLWTSGGSTDTQYF.

This clonotype appeared a few times. The chain recombines TRBV7-2 with TRBJ1-4, with 8 bases aligning to TRBD1. V was pared by 4 bases and J by 7 bases, with 11 bases of the junction left unmatched. This CDR3 comprises 16 residues. Germline V gene data show CDR1 as SGHTA and CDR2 as FQGNSA. The CDR3 spells CASSYYGQGRTEKLFF. The CDR3 coding sequence is TGTGCCAGCAGCTATTATGGACAGGGCAGGACTGAAAAACTGTTTTTT.

This clonotype was found a few times. The CDR3 region has the DNA TGCGCCAGCAGCCAGGACAGGGCCGCTAACTATGGCTACACCTTC. Protein product: CASSQDRAANYGYTF. The V gene is TRBV4-3, the J gene TRBJ1-2; 8 nucleotides agree with TRBD1. Germline CDR1 reads LGHNA; CDR2 reads YSLEER. The length of the CDR3 is 15 residues. After removal of 3 bases from V and 0 bases from J, the junction contained 3 bases not matched to a gene.

This chain links TRBV11-1 with TRBJ2-5, with a tentative D call TRBD2 (6 bases). V dropped 5 bases and J dropped 13 bases, with 20 bases sitting between them. Germline V gene lookup returns CDR1 SGHAT and CDR2 FQDESV (reference sequence). This CDR3 spans 13 amino acids. CDR3 sequence reads: CASSRPGGTLPYF. In DNA, the CDR3 is TGTGCCAGCAGCCGACCCGGCGGGACCCTCCCGTACTTC.

CDR3 residues: CASSYGQGATDTQYF. In DNA form, the CDR3 reads TGCGCCAGCAGCTACGGACAGGGGGCCACAGATACGCAGTATTTT. The V call is TRBV5-1, the J call TRBJ2-3; 11 bases are a match to TRBD1. The trim removed 3 bases at V and 2 bases at J, leaving 2 bases unmatched. The CDR3 extends over 15 amino acids. Germline-derived CDR1 and CDR2 are SGHRS and YFSETQ.

This clonotype was picked up a small number of times. V and J are TRBV11-2 and TRBJ2-3, with D hard to call. The germline gives CDR1 SGHAT, CDR2 FQNNGV. V lost 4 bases and J lost 10, with 30 bases in between. CDR3 size: 18 residues. Here the CDR3 reads CASSSTLPASHVIWAQYF. CDR3 DNA: TGTGCCAGCAGCTCAACCCTCCCCGCGTCGCACGTAATATGGGCGCAGTATTTT.

Ten or more counts support this clonotype. The chain uses TRBV5-1 and TRBJ1-1; 9 nucleotides agree with TRBD1. Per the germline V gene, CDR1 is SGHRS and CDR2 is YFSETQ. V was clipped by 4 bases and J by 5 bases; unmatched bases: 3. This CDR3 comprises 13 residues. CDR3 sequence reads: CASSIGQGTEAFF. The CDR3 DNA is TGCGCCAGCAGCATCGGACAGGGGACTGAAGCTTTCTTT.

This clonotype was counted ten times or more. This sequence joins TRBV7-9 and TRBJ2-5; D uncertain. The CDR3 has 15 amino acids. CDR1 and CDR2 (germline): SEHNR, FQNEAQ (reference sequence). Deletions cut 4 bases from V and 2 bases from J, with 14 bases between. CDR3 loop: CASSSGVQQQETQYF. In nucleotides, the CDR3 is TGTGCCAGCAGCTCAGGAGTGCAACAGCAAGAGACCCAGTACTTC.

The rearrangement joins TRBV12-3 or TRBV12-4 to TRBJ1-2, with D hard to call. This CDR3 has 14 amino acids. Deletions cut 3 bases from V and 4 bases from J, with 12 bases between. The CDR3 DNA reads as TGTGCCAGCAGTTTCCGGTGGACGGGCTATGGCTACACCTTC. Amino acids: CASSFRWTGYGYTF.

This rearrangement joins TRBV9 to TRBJ2-5, with 11 positions matching TRBD2. This CDR3 spans 14 amino acids. Germline V gene data show CDR1 as SGDLS and CDR2 as YYNGEE. The junction had 2 bases not matched to a gene; V was cut back by 3 bases and J by 4 bases. In DNA, the CDR3 is TGTGCCAGCAGCGCTAGCGGGGGGCCAGAGACCCAGTACTTC. Its translation is CASSASGGPETQYF. Together with reference TRBV9 and TRBJ2-5, the CDR3 gives the full variable domain: DSGVTQTPKHLITATGQRVTLRCSPRSGDLSVYWYQQSLDQGLQFLIQYYNGEERAKGNILERFSAQQFPDLHSELNLSSLELGDSALYFCASSASGGPETQYFGPGTRLLVL.